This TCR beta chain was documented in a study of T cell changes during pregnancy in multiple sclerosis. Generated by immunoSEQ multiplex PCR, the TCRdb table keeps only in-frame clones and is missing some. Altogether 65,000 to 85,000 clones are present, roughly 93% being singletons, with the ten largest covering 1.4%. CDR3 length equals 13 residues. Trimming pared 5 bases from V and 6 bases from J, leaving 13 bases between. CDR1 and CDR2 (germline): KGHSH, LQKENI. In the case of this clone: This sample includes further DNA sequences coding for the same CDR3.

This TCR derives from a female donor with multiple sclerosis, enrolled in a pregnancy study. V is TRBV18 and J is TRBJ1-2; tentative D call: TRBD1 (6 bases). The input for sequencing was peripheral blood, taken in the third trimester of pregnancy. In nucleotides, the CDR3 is TGTGCCAGCTCAGAACAGGGTTGGGATGGCTACACCTTC. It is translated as CASSEQGWDGYTF.